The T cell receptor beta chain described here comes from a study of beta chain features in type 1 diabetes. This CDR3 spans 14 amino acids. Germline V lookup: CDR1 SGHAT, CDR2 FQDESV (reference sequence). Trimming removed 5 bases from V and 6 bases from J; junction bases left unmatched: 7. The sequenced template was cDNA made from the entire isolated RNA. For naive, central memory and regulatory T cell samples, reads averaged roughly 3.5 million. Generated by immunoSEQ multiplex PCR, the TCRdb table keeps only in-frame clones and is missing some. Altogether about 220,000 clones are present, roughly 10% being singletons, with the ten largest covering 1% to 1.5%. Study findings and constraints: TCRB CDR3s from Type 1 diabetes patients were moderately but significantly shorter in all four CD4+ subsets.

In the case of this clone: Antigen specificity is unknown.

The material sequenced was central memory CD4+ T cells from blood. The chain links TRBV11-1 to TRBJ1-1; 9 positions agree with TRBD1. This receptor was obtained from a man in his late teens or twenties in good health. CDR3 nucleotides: TGTGCCAGCAGCCGGGACAGGGAATTCCCTGAAGCTTTCTTT. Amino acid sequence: CASSRDREFPEAFF.